The TCR beta chain under discussion was sequenced for a study of blood T cell repertoires in COVID-19. At the level of the study: COVID-19 samples, acute and convalescent, were from the United States, Italy and Spain. T cells, B-cell-depleted T cells, or PBMCs provided the cDNA or gDNA that served as material.

The CDR3 runs 13 residues. The V end lost 2 bases, the J end lost 12 bases, and 17 bases lay between the germline ends. The V gene's germline CDR1 is SGHKS and CDR2 YYEKEE (reference sequence). This clone was recorded once. In the original analysis: Reference gene primer amplification in the assay estimated nucleated cell counts. Repertoires were generated with immunoSEQ multiplex PCR, while TCRdb's copy carries only in-frame clones and drops some. V and J calls and clone size are given by that table; D and trimming were obtained from the DNA. Among 200,000 to 250,000 clones, 84% were seen once, and the ten largest hold just under 20%.

Sequenced material: peripheral blood. The sequence was collected from a man aged 25-45 years with active or convalescent COVID-19. This rearrangement joins TRBV5-5 to TRBJ1-1; D is perhaps TRBD1 (5 bases). CDR3 DNA sequence: TGTGCCAGCAGCTTAACAGGAGTGGCTAAGACTTTCTTT. This gives the protein CASSLTGVAKTFF.